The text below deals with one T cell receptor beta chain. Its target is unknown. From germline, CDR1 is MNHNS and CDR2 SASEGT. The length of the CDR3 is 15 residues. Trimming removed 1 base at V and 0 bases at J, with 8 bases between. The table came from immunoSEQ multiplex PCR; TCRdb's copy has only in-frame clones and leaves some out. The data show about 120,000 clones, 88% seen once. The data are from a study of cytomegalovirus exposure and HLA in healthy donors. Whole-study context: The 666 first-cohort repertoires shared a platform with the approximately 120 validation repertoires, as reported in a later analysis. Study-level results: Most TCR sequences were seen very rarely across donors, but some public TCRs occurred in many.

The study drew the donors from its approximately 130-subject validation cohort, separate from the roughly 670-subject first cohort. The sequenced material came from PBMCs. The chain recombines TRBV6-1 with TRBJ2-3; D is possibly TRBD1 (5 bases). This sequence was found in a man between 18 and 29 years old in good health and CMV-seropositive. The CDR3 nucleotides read TGTGCCAGCAGTGAAGGGGGCTCTAGCACAGATACGCAGTATTTT. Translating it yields CASSEGGSSTDTQYF.